This TCR beta chain was retrieved from a study of T-cell reconstitution after alpha-beta-depleted transplantation in children. This clonotype was picked up a small number of times. No antigen is known for it. Study-wide points: Several hundred expanded graft clones reportedly supplied alpha-beta T cells about two months after transplant. Most T-cell counts and diversity one year after the transplant came from T cells that were newly produced.

Unique molecular identifiers were used to barcode this TCRbeta library. TCRdb analysed the PCR reads with MiXCR anew, one entry per CDR3 protein. The sample records tens of thousands of distinct CDR3 sequences, around a tenth being singletons. This CDR3 is built from 18 residues. In germline, CDR1 is SGHAT, CDR2 FQNNGV. The junction had 19 bases not matched to a gene; V was cut back by 2 bases and J by 7 bases. The origin of this receptor is a male patient aged 2 to 9 who had a stem cell transplant for chronic granulomatous disease, so the T cells may come from the graft donor. Material: PBMCs, mostly from graft donor cells, obtained 60 days after TCRalphabeta/CD19-depleted stem cell transplant. The V call is TRBV11-2, the J call TRBJ2-7, with 8 nucleotides matching TRBD2. CDR3 nucleotides: TGTGCCAGCAGCTTAAGGAGTAGGGCGGGGGGACGTTTGAGGGAGCAGTACTTC. Its translation: CASSLRSRAGGRLREQYF. Full variable domain (missing parts from reference TRBV11-2 and TRBJ2-7): EAGVAQSPRYKIIEKRQSVAFWCNPISGHATLYWYQQILGQGPKLLIQFQNNGVVDDSQLPKDRFSAERLKGVDSTLKIQPAKLEDSAVYLCASSLRSRAGGRLREQYFGPGTRLTVT.